These 20 T cell receptor beta chains were all obtained from the same sample, sequenced in a study of T cell responses to AZD1222 COVID-19 vaccine. Some clones are missing from TCRdb's copy, which holds only in-frame ones; the method was immunoSEQ multiplex PCR. Of more than 95,000 clones listed, roughly nine tenths are singletons. The sample in question was peripheral blood, obtained on day 0 of AZD1222 vaccination. The source is an adult in good health.

This clone was counted a single time. CDR3 nucleotides: TGTGCCAGCCACGCCGGGCAGGCCAGCGGTGGCTACACCTTC. Residues: CASHAGQASGGYTF. This rearrangement joins TRBV5-5 to TRBJ1-2; D not resolved. Germline loops: CDR1 SGHKS, CDR2 YYEKEE (reference sequence). V lost 7 bases, J lost 7 bases, and 20 bases lay in between. The CDR3 is 14 residues long.

The chain is built from TRBV28 and TRBJ1-2; TRBD1 agrees at 7 bases. V gave up 5 bases and J gave up 7 bases; unmatched junction bases: 13. Germline assignment: CDR1 MDHEN and CDR2 SYDVKM. This CDR3 region has 15 residues. In DNA, the CDR3 is TGTGCCAGCAGTGACGAGACAGGGTCCAAGGGTGGCTACACCTTC. Its translation is CASSDETGSKGGYTF.

The chain links TRBV18 to TRBJ2-3; 10 positions match TRBD2. CDR1 is KGHSH and CDR2 is LQKENI in the germline V gene. This CDR3 comprises 15 residues. The V gene end was trimmed by 3 bases and the J gene end by 4 bases; junction bases not matched to a gene: 4. The CDR3: CASSPRTSGADTQYF. The CDR3 nucleotides read TGTGCCAGCTCACCGAGGACTAGCGGCGCAGATACGCAGTATTTT.

The rearrangement links TRBV5-6 to TRBJ2-5; D could derive from TRBD1 or TRBD2 (5 bases each). The CDR3 extends over 15 amino acids. Trimming pared 3 bases from V and 1 base from J, leaving 13 bases between. In germline, CDR1 is SGHDT, CDR2 YYEEEE. This chain's CDR3 is CASSWRQGGQETQYF. The CDR3 nucleotides read TGTGCCAGCAGCTGGAGGCAGGGTGGCCAAGAGACCCAGTACTTC.

This chain connects TRBV21-1 to TRBJ2-7; the DNA was not compared with TRBD1, the D call given in the table. TRBV21-1 is a pseudogene segment. The CDR3 loop spans 19 amino acids. The CDR3 loop is CASSKTPPSKGAHPYEQYF. The CDR3, as DNA: TGTGCCAGCAGCAAAACCCCACCGTCTAAGGGGGCGCATCCCTACGAGCAGTACTTC.

A remark on this clone: At one of its ends the junction is not consistent with the germline gene, which may arise from a read error. The rearrangement links TRBV6-5 to TRBJ2-1, with 8 bases fitting TRBD2. The CDR3 is 15 residues long. Germline V gene lookup returns CDR1 MNHEY and CDR2 SVGAGI. The CDR3 is CASRYSGGSWNEQFF. CDR3 sequence (DNA): TGTGCCAGCAGGTACTCGGGAGGGTCATGGAATGAGCAGTTCTTC.

The rearrangement joins TRBV4-1 to TRBJ1-2; maybe TRBD1 (5 bases). The V gene lost 4 bases and the J gene lost 3 bases, with 15 bases spanning the gap. Germline lookup yields CDR1 MGHRA and CDR2 YSYEKL. The CDR3 runs to 15 residues. The CDR3 coding sequence is TGCGCCAGCAGCCTCGTCCAGGGAGAACACTATGGCTACACCTTC. This gives the protein CASSLVQGEHYGYTF.

This clone showed up just a few times. The rearrangement joins TRBV7-8 to TRBJ1-1, with 8 bases lining up with TRBD1. V gave up 5 bases and J gave up 0 bases; unmatched junction bases: 8. Germline V gene lookup returns CDR1 SGHVS and CDR2 FQNEAQ. The CDR3 has 16 amino acids. This CDR3 is CASSGRGPRMNTEAFF. The CDR3, as DNA: TGTGCCAGCAGCGGCAGGGGGCCAAGGATGAACACTGAAGCTTTCTTT.

This chain uses TRBV7-8 with TRBJ2-7, with 9 bases matching TRBD2. Germline V gene sequence: CDR1 SGHVS, CDR2 FQNEAQ. The CDR3 runs to 18 residues. V was pared by 2 bases and J by 2 bases, with 13 bases of the junction left unmatched. In DNA, the CDR3 is TGTGCCAGCAGCTTAACGGCATACGGCGCGGGAGGGACCTACGAGCAGTACTTC. Protein product: CASSLTAYGAGGTYEQYF.

The chain carries TRBV21-1 and TRBJ1-1; the DNA was not compared with TRBD1, the D call given in the table. TRBV21-1 is a documented pseudogene. The CDR3 is 15 residues long. This chain's CDR3 is CASSSLSTGRTEAFF. DNA of the CDR3: TGTGCCAGCAGTTCGCTATCTACAGGTAGGACTGAAGCTTTCTTT.

The V gene is TRBV30, the J gene TRBJ2-7, with D unclear. This CDR3 contains 13 residues. V gave up 0 bases and J gave up 2 bases, with 8 bases separating them. The V gene's germline CDR1 is GTSNPN and CDR2 SVGIG (reference sequence). The CDR3 is CAWSVGNPYEQYF. Here the CDR3 DNA reads TGTGCCTGGAGTGTGGGCAATCCCTACGAGCAGTACTTC.

J is TRBJ2-7 and V is TRBV18, with D possibly matching TRBD1 (5 bases). Per the germline V gene, CDR1 is KGHSH and CDR2 is LQKENI. CDR3 length: 16 amino acids. Deletions cut 2 bases from V and 0 bases from J, with 14 bases between. CDR3 protein: CASSPGPAGPSYEQYF. The CDR3 DNA reads as TGTGCCAGCTCACCAGGTCCCGCAGGGCCCTCCTACGAGCAGTACTTC.

The gene calls are TRBV10-3 and TRBJ1-1; 7 bases align to TRBD1. The J segment lost 1 base and the V segment lost 10 bases, leaving 9 bases of the junction unmatched. Germline V gene data show CDR1 as ENHRY and CDR2 as SYGVKD. The CDR3 length is 14 residues. In DNA form, the CDR3 reads TGTGCCAGCGAGCCGGACAGGCCGAACACTGAAGCTTTCTTT. Its protein product is CASEPDRPNTEAFF.

CDR3 sequence (DNA): TGTGCCAGCAGCCAGGGAAAGACCCAGTACTTC. It is translated as CASSQGKTQYF. The rearrangement uses TRBV4-2 and TRBJ2-5, with D uncertain. CDR3 size: 11 residues. Germline V gene sequence: CDR1 LGHNA, CDR2 YNFKEQ. V was pared by 3 bases and J by 6 bases, with 5 bases between.

The chain couples TRBV19 to TRBJ1-1; 7 bases fit TRBD1. This CDR3 has 16 residues. Trimming at V came to 6 bases and at J to 2 bases, leaving 12 bases not matched to a gene. In germline, CDR1 is LNHDA, CDR2 SQIVND (reference sequence). CDR3: CASRPSRGSPNTEAFF. DNA of the CDR3: TGTGCCAGTAGGCCCTCCAGGGGGTCTCCCAACACTGAAGCTTTCTTT.

The sample holds one count of this clone. The V call is TRBV18, the J call TRBJ2-7; D possibly corresponds to TRBD2 (5 bases). The germline V gene encodes CDR1 KGHSH and CDR2 LQKENI. Deletions cut 2 bases from V and 1 base from J, with 12 bases between. The CDR3 is made up of 15 amino acids. Here the CDR3 DNA reads TGTGCCAGCTCACCATTCGGACTGGGATCCTACGAGCAGTACTTC. It yields the protein CASSPFGLGSYEQYF. The entire variable domain, with the rest obtained from reference TRBV18 and TRBJ2-7, is as follows: NAGVMQNPRHLVRRRGQEARLRCSPMKGHSHVYWYRQLPEEGLKFMVYLQKENIIDESGMPKERFSAEFPKEGPSILRIQQVVRGDSAAYFCASSPFGLGSYEQYFGPGTRLTVT.

This chain joins TRBV28 and TRBJ2-5, with 12 bases lining up with TRBD2. This CDR3 contains 14 residues. V was pared by 6 bases and J by 5 bases, with 4 bases of the junction left unmatched. Germline lookup yields CDR1 MDHEN and CDR2 SYDVKM. CDR3 nucleotides: TGTGCCAGCAGCCGGACTAGCGGGAAGGAGACCCAGTACTTC. Amino acid sequence: CASSRTSGKETQYF.

The chain couples TRBV6-4 to TRBJ2-3; 11 bases are shared with TRBD2. Germline V lookup: CDR1 MRHNA, CDR2 SNTAGT. This CDR3 is built from 15 residues. V dropped 6 bases and J dropped 3; count of bases not matched to a gene: 5. Here the CDR3 DNA reads TGTGCCAGCAGCCCAACTAGCGGGAGAACAGATACGCAGTATTTT. The encoded protein is CASSPTSGRTDTQYF.

This chain links TRBV19 with TRBJ1-5; D perhaps matches TRBD1 (5 bases). There are 14 residues in the CDR3. V was clipped by 3 bases and J by 1 base, with 7 bases between them. Germline V gene sequence: CDR1 LNHDA, CDR2 SQIVND (reference sequence). CDR3 bases: TGTGCCAGTAGTATGTGGGACAGCAATCAGCCCCAGCATTTT. Translation: CASSMWDSNQPQHF. The variable domain in full, completed from reference TRBV19 and TRBJ1-5, reads DGGITQSPKYLFRKEGQNVTLSCEQNLNHDAMYWYRQDPGQGLRLIYYSQIVNDFQKGDIAEGYSVSREKKESFPLTVTSAQKNPTAFYLCASSMWDSNQPQHFGDGTRLSIL.

The chain couples TRBV3-1 (or the pseudogene TRBV3-2) to TRBJ2-7; D unclear. Germline values: CDR1 LGHDT, CDR2 YNNKEL (reference sequence). V lost 4 bases and J lost 0, with 13 bases in between. CDR3 length equals 15 residues. Written as DNA, the CDR3 is TGTGCCAGCAGCCGCGCCTTAGAGAGCTCCTACGAGCAGTACTTC. Translated: CASSRALESSYEQYF.